The 23 T cell receptor beta chains below were found in one sample sequenced in a study of blood T cell repertoires in COVID-19. Produced via immunoSEQ multiplex PCR; TCRdb's table is partial and in-frame only. The sample has a few hundred thousand clones, more than 70% seen once. The sequenced sample consisted of PBMCs or T cells enriched from blood (not recorded which). The receptors originated from a woman aged 40 to 50 with acute COVID-19.

The chain is built from TRBV28 and TRBJ2-3, with D possibly TRBD2 on 6 matching bases. The CDR3 extends over 15 amino acids. Germline-derived CDR1 and CDR2 are MDHEN and SYDVKM. Trimming took 2 bases from V and 4 from J, leaving 13 bases between them. CDR3 sequence reads: CASSLAGLGSDTQYF. The CDR3 DNA follows: TGTGCCAGCAGTTTAGCGGGACTTGGGTCAGATACGCAGTATTTT.

The rearrangement uses TRBV30 and TRBJ2-1; D may be TRBD1 (5 bases). The V end lost 5 bases, the J end lost 5 bases, and 13 bases lay between the germline ends. This CDR3 comprises 13 residues. Germline assignment: CDR1 GTSNPN and CDR2 SVGIG (reference sequence). The CDR3 sequence is CAWGRAGNNEQFF. DNA of the CDR3: TGTGCCTGGGGTCGGGCAGGGAACAATGAGCAGTTCTTC.

The V gene is TRBV7-9, the J gene TRBJ1-2; weak D call: TRBD1 (5 bases). Germline CDR1 is SEHNR and CDR2 is FQNEAQ (reference sequence). The CDR3 contains 14 residues. With 1 base removed from V and 2 bases from J, the gap between germline ends came to 8 bases. CDR3 bases: TGTGCCAGCAGCTTAGTTACAGGAAACTATGGCTACACCTTC. This sequence encodes CASSLVTGNYGYTF.

The J gene is TRBJ1-2, the V gene TRBV9; TRBD1 matches at 7 bases. V lost 3 bases to trimming and J lost 8 bases; unmatched junction nucleotides: 13. The CDR3 covers 15 residues. Germline lookup yields CDR1 SGDLS and CDR2 YYNGEE. The CDR3, as DNA: TGTGCCAGCAGCGCAAGAACCACAGGGGCTGGAGGCTACACCTTC. This translates into CASSARTTGAGGYTF.

The J gene is TRBJ1-1, the V gene TRBV28; 8 bases align to TRBD1. Germline V gene data show CDR1 as MDHEN and CDR2 as SYDVKM. The CDR3 covers 13 residues. The V segment lost 6 bases and the J segment 4 bases; nucleotides outside the gene matches: 4. CDR3 amino acids: CASSPGGFTEAFF. CDR3 coding DNA: TGTGCCAGCAGCCCAGGGGGCTTCACTGAAGCTTTCTTT.

The chain carries TRBV6-5 and TRBJ2-5, with 7 bases lining up with TRBD2. CDR3 length: 15 amino acids. The V segment lost 5 bases and the J segment 2 bases; nucleotides outside the gene matches: 8. From germline, CDR1 is MNHEY and CDR2 SVGAGI. This CDR3 is CASSTRGDVQETQYF. DNA for the CDR3: TGTGCCAGCAGTACTCGGGGGGACGTACAAGAGACCCAGTACTTC.

This clone was seen just once. The rearrangement uses TRBV6-1 and TRBJ1-1; tentatively, D is TRBD1 (5 bases). This CDR3 region has 16 residues. Looked up from germline, CDR1 is MNHNS and CDR2 is SASEGT. V was pared by 2 bases and J by 1 base, with 14 bases between. The CDR3 region is CASSEYARGRNTEAFF. DNA for the CDR3: TGTGCCAGCAGTGAATACGCGCGGGGGAGGAACACTGAAGCTTTCTTT.

The gene calls are TRBV19 and TRBJ1-3, with a possible D match to TRBD1 (5 bases). This CDR3 contains 16 residues. With 3 bases removed from V and 0 bases from J, the gap between germline ends came to 12 bases. Germline CDR1 LNHDA, CDR2 SQIVND (reference sequence). This CDR3 is CASSITGADSGNTIYF. CDR3 bases: TGTGCCAGTAGTATCACTGGGGCCGACTCTGGAAACACCATATATTTT.

The chain couples TRBV2 to TRBJ1-5; 8 bases agree with TRBD1. This CDR3 comprises 15 residues. The germline gives CDR1 SNHLY, CDR2 FYNNEI. The trim removed 6 bases at V and 7 bases at J, leaving 11 bases unmatched. CDR3 loop: CASRGQGGFGQPQHF. The CDR3, as DNA: TGTGCCAGCAGAGGACAGGGAGGGTTCGGACAGCCCCAGCATTTT.

The rearrangement uses TRBV4-3 and TRBJ2-7; TRBD1 matches at 8 bases. CDR1 is LGHNA, CDR2 YSLEER, per germline. With V trimmed by 0 bases and J by 4 bases, 8 bases remained unmatched. CDR3 length: 16 residues. The chain's CDR3 is CASSQDTDRGLYEQYF. The CDR3 DNA sequence: TGCGCCAGCAGCCAAGACACAGACAGGGGACTTTACGAGCAGTACTTC.

The V call is TRBV28, the J call TRBJ2-7, with 11 bases fitting TRBD2. The CDR3 sequence is 17 residues long. CDR1 and CDR2 (germline): MDHEN, SYDVKM. Trimming cost V 4 bases and J 0 bases; bases outside gene matches: 8. The CDR3 protein is CASSWVLLAGDSYEQYF. CDR3 sequence (DNA): TGTGCCAGCAGTTGGGTGTTACTAGCGGGGGACTCCTACGAGCAGTACTTC. The full variable domain, with the rest looked up from reference TRBV28 and TRBJ2-7, is DVKVTQSSRYLVKRTGEKVFLECVQDMDHENMFWYRQDPGLGLRLIYFSYDVKMKEKGDIPEGYSVSREKKERFSLILESASTNQTSMYLCASSWVLLAGDSYEQYFGPGTRLTVT.

The rearrangement uses TRBV2 and TRBJ2-1, with D possibly being TRBD1 (5 bases). This CDR3 has 12 amino acids. The V end lost 7 bases, the J end lost 9 bases, and 13 bases lay between the germline ends. The germline V gene has CDR1 SNHLY and CDR2 FYNNEI. The CDR3 sequence: CASTREVGEQFF. The CDR3 DNA reads TGTGCCAGCACCAGGGAAGTAGGTGAGCAGTTCTTC.

This clone was seen a single time. The chain links TRBV19 to TRBJ1-6; 10 nucleotides line up with TRBD1. The germline gives CDR1 LNHDA, CDR2 SQIVND (reference sequence). The CDR3 is 16 residues long. The ends lost 2 bases at V and 7 bases at J; junction bases unmatched: 5. CDR3 residues: CASSIRQGARNSPLHF. For the CDR3, the DNA is TGTGCCAGTAGTATACGACAGGGGGCGCGCAATTCACCCCTCCACTTT.

V usage is TRBV12-1 and J usage is TRBJ2-7; the table assigns TRBD1, which was not confirmed against the DNA. TRBV12-1 is deemed a pseudogene. CDR3 length: 13 residues. The CDR3 spells CASTEQGKHEQYF. CDR3 DNA: TGTGCCAGCACCGAACAGGGGAAACACGAGCAGTACTTC.

The chain couples TRBV10-1 to TRBJ1-6; D gene unclear. Germline assignment: CDR1 WNHNN and CDR2 SYGVQD (reference sequence). The CDR3 is made up of 12 amino acids. Trimming stripped 3 bases from V and 17 bases from J, with 14 bases between. CDR3 residues: CASSDPAGVIHF. DNA of the CDR3: TGCGCCAGCAGTGATCCGGCCGGAGTAATCCACTTT.

This rearrangement joins TRBV5-1 to TRBJ1-1; D gene unclear. Trimming pared 1 base from V and 6 bases from J, leaving 22 bases between. CDR3 size: 17 residues. Germline values: CDR1 SGHRS, CDR2 YFSETQ. The CDR3 reads CASSLRARMPWRSEAFF. DNA for the CDR3: TGCGCCAGCAGCTTGAGAGCTAGAATGCCCTGGAGGTCTGAAGCTTTCTTT.

The rearrangement uses TRBV5-5 and TRBJ2-1, with D maybe TRBD2 (7 bases). V was pared by 3 bases and J by 8 bases, with 12 bases between. The germline gives CDR1 SGHKS, CDR2 YYEKEE (reference sequence). The CDR3 extends over 13 amino acids. The CDR3 region is CASSSGGRDEQFF. The CDR3 nucleotides read TGTGCCAGCAGCTCGGGGGGCCGAGATGAGCAGTTCTTC.

CDR3: CASQGQGRNYGYTF. Here the CDR3 DNA reads TGTGCCAGCCAGGGACAGGGTCGCAACTATGGCTACACCTTC. The chain combines TRBV28 with TRBJ1-2, with TRBD1 matching 9 bases. After removal of 8 bases from V and 2 bases from J, the junction contained 6 bases not matched to a gene. Germline V gives CDR1 MDHEN, CDR2 SYDVKM. The CDR3 sequence is 14 residues long.

The J gene is TRBJ1-1, the V gene TRBV11-1, with D maybe TRBD1 (5 bases). CDR3 length: 16 amino acids. Germline values: CDR1 SGHAT, CDR2 FQDESV (reference sequence). Trimming took off 4 bases at V and 1 base at J, with 16 bases between the two ends. The CDR3 sequence is CASSSGPGNGNTEAFF. CDR3 bases: TGTGCCAGCAGCTCAGGCCCAGGGAACGGGAACACTGAAGCTTTCTTT. The whole variable domain, filled in from reference TRBV11-1 and TRBJ1-1, reads EAEVAQSPRYKITEKSQAVAFWCDPISGHATLYWYRQILGQGPELLVQFQDESVVDDSQLPKDRFSAERLKGVDSTLKIQPAELGDSAMYLCASSSGPGNGNTEAFFGQGTRLTVV.

This clone was counted once. This chain uses TRBV5-4 with TRBJ2-5; D possibly corresponds to TRBD2 (5 bases). V lost 2 bases, J lost 2 bases, and 10 bases lay in between. Per germline, CDR1 SGHNT and CDR2 YYREEE (reference sequence). The CDR3 consists of 14 residues. The CDR3 region has the DNA TGTGCCAGCAGCTTAGACGGGATTCAAGAGACCCAGTACTTC. It translates to CASSLDGIQETQYF.

This chain connects TRBV29-1 to TRBJ2-3; weak D call: TRBD2 (5 bases). From germline, CDR1 is SQVTM and CDR2 ANQGSEA. The CDR3 covers 13 residues. The V and J ends lost 0 bases and 11 bases respectively, with 15 bases between them. As DNA, the CDR3 is TGCAGCGTTGAAGATCGTCGAGGAGGTGGGCAGTATTTT. Translated, it gives CSVEDRRGGGQYF.

The chain couples TRBV5-6 to TRBJ1-5; D remains ambiguous. Trimming removed 2 bases at V and 1 base at J, with 16 bases between. The CDR3 runs 17 residues. Germline V CDR1 and CDR2: SGHDT, YYEEEE. CDR3 residues: CASSLSTGLRSNQPQHF. CDR3 nucleotides: TGTGCCAGCAGCTTAAGCACCGGACTACGGAGCAATCAGCCCCAGCATTTT.

V is TRBV27 and J is TRBJ2-7; TRBD1 is a possible D gene (6 bases). The germline V gene encodes CDR1 MNHEY and CDR2 SMNVEV (reference sequence). The CDR3 covers 15 residues. V was cut by 5 bases and J by 2 bases, with 16 bases left in between. The CDR3 protein is CASSPDSQGTYEQYF. For the CDR3, the DNA is TGTGCCAGCAGTCCCGACAGTCAGGGGACCTACGAGCAGTACTTC.